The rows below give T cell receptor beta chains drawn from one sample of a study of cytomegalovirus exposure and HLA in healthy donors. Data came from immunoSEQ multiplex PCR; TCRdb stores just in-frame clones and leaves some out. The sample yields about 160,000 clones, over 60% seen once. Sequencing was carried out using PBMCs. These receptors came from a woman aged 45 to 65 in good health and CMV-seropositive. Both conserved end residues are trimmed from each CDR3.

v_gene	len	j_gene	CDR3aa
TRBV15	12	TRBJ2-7	ATGDRGSSYEQY
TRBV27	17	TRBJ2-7	ASSLLVQGTLKSFYEQY
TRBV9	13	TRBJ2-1	ASSVDRGAFNEQF
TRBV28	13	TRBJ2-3	ASNSGGARTDTQY
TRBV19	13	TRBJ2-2	ASRDSGIGAGELF
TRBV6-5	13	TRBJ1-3	ASSRQVHSGNTIY
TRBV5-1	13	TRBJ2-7	ASSPLAGGSYEQY
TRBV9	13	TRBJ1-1	ASSVGKQGNTEAF
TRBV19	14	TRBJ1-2	ASSSTGAPLGYGYT
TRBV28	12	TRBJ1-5	ATRTGYSNQPQH
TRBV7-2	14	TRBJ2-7	ASSFQGPTTTYEQY
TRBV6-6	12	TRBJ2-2	ASSIAQKAGELF
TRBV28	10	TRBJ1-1	ASNTGATEAF
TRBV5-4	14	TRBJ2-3	ASSLEAGRSTDTQY
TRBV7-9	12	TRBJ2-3	ASSLSTSGNTQY
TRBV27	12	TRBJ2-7	ASSVAGTGGLWY
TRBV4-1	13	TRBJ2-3	ASSPGTASTDTQY
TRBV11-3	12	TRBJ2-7	ASSPNRAPYEQY
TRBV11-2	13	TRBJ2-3	ASSLVAGVEDTQY
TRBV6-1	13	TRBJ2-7	ASRGGQLSSYEQY
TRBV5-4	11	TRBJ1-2	ASSPGGQSGYT
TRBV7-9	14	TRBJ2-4	ASSSLAGEGAGDQY
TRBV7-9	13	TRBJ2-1	ASSSPGGPQNEQF
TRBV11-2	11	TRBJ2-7	ASSPRQFYEQY
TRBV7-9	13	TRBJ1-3	ASSPGLHSGNTIY
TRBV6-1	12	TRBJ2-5	ASRGTGPLKTQY
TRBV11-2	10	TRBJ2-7	ASSRVRDEQY
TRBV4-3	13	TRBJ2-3	ASSQDRIAVVTQY
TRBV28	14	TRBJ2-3	ASSLLGALSTDTQY
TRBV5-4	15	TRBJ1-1	ASSLAVGTGMNTEAF
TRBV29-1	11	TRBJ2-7	SVSGSSIYEQY
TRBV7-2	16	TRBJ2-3	ASSPRSRGARATDTQY
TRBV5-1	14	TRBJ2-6	ASSAGQTSGANVLT
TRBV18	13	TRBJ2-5	ASSPNKGTEETQY
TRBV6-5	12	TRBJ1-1	ASSNIQGVTEAF
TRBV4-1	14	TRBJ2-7	ASSEGTSGPSYEQY
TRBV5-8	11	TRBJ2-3	ASSLFGGDTQY
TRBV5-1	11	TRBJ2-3	ASSSGSTDTQY
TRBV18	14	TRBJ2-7	ASSPSIAGAGYEQY
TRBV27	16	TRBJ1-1	ASSLNVGQGSMNTEAF
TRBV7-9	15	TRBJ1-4	ASSGQRRLATNEKLF
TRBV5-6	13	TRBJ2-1	ASSSGVSSYNEQF
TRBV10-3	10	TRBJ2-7	ATRRGLYEQY
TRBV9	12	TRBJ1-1	ASSGRAGNTEAF
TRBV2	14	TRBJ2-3	ASSAGTGTNTDTQY
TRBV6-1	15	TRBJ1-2	ASSAQYTGAIPYGYT
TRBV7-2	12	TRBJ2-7	ASSRRASAYEQY
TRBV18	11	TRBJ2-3	ASSPPGTDTQY
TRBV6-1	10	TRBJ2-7	ASRTSGYEQY
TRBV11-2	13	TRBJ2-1	ASSLEAGGYNEQF